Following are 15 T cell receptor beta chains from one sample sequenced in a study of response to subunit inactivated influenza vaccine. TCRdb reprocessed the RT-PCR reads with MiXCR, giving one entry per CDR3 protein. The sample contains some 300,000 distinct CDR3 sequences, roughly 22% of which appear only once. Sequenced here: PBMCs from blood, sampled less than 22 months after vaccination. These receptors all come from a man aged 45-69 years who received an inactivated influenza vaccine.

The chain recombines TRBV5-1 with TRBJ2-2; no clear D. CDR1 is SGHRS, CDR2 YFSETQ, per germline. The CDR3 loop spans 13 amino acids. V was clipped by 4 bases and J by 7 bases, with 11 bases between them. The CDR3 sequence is CASSGWESGELFF. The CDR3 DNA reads TGCGCCAGCAGCGGCTGGGAAAGCGGGGAGCTGTTTTTT. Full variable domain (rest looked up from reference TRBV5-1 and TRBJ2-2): KAGVTQTPRYLIKTRGQQVTLSCSPISGHRSVSWYQQTPGQGLQFLFEYFSETQRNKGNFPGRFSGRQFSNSRSEMNVSTLELGDSALYLCASSGWESGELFFGEGSRLTVL.

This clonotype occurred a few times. CDR3 DNA: TGCAGTGCTAGAGTGGCAGGCTACGAGCAGTACTTC. Translated: CSARVAGYEQYF. The V call is TRBV20-1, the J call TRBJ2-7; D unclear. The V gene's germline CDR1 is DFQATT and CDR2 SNEGSKA (reference sequence). The ends were cut back, 1 base at V and 3 bases at J, with 7 bases in the middle. The CDR3 totals 12 residues.

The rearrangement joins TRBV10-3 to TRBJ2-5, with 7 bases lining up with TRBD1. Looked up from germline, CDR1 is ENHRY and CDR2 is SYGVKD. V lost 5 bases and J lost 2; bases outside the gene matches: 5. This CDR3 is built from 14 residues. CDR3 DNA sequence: TGTGCCATCAGTCCCGGACAGGAACAAGAGACCCAGTACTTC. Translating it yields CAISPGQEQETQYF.

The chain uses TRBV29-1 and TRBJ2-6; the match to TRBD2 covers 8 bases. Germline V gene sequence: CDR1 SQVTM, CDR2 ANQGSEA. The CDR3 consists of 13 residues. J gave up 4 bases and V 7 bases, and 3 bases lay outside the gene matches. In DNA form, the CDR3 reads TGCAGCGCAAGGACTAGCGGGGCCAACGTCCTGACTTTC. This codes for CSARTSGANVLTF.

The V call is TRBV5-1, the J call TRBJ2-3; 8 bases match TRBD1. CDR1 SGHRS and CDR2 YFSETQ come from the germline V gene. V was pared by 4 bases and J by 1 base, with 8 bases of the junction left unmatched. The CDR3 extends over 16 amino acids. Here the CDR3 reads CASSQGQVVGTDTQYF. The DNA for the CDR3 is TGCGCCAGCAGCCAGGGACAGGTTGTCGGCACAGATACGCAGTATTTT. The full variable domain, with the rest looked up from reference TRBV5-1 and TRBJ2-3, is KAGVTQTPRYLIKTRGQQVTLSCSPISGHRSVSWYQQTPGQGLQFLFEYFSETQRNKGNFPGRFSGRQFSNSRSEMNVSTLELGDSALYLCASSQGQVVGTDTQYFGPGTRLTVL.

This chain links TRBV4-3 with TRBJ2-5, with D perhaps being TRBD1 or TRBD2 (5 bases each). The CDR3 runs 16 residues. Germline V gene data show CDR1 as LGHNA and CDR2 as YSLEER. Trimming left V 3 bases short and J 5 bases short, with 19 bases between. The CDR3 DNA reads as TGCGCCAGCAGCCACTCTGCCGGGACGAGATCCGAGACCCAGTACTTC. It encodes CASSHSAGTRSETQYF.

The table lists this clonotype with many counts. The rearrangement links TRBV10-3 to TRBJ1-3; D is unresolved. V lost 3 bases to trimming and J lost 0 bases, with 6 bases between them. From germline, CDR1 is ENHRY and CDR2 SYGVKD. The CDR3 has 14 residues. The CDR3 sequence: CAISDSTSGNTIYF. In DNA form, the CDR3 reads TGTGCCATCAGTGATAGTACCTCTGGAAACACCATATATTTT.

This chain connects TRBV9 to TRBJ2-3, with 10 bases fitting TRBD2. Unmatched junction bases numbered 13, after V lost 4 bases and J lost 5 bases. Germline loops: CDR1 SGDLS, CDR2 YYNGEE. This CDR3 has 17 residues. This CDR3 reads CASSSRLAGVLGDTQYF. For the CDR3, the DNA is TGTGCCAGCAGCTCCCGGCTAGCGGGAGTATTAGGAGATACGCAGTATTTT.

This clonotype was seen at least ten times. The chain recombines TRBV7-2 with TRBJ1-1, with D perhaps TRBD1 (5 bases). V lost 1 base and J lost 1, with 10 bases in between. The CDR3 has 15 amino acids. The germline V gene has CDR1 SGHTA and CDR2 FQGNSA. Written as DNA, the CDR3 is TGTGCCAGCAGCTTAGGGGCCAGGGCGAACACTGAAGCTTTCTTT. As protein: CASSLGARANTEAFF.

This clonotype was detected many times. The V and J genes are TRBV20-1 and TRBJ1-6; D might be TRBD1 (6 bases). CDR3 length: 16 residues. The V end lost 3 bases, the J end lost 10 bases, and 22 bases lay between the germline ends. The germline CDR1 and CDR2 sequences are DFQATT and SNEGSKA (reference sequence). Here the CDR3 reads CSASRDIAQRYSPLHF. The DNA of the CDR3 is TGCAGTGCTAGTCGGGACATCGCTCAAAGATACTCACCCCTCCACTTT.

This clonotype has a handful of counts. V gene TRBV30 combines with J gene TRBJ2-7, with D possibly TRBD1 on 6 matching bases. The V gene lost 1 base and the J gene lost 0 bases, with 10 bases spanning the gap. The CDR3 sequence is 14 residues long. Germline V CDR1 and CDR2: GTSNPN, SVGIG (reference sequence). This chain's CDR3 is CAWSAGHYSYEQYF. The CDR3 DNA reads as TGTGCCTGGAGTGCGGGACACTACTCCTACGAGCAGTACTTC.

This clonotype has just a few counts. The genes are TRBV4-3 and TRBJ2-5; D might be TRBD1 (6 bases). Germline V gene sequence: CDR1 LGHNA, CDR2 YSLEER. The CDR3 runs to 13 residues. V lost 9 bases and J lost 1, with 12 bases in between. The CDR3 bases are TGCGCCAGTGCCGGGACATTCCAAGAGACCCAGTACTTC. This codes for CASAGTFQETQYF.

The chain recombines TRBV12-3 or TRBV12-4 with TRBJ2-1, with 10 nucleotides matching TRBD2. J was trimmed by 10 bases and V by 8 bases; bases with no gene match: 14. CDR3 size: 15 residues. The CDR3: CASHPPSGRAGEQFF. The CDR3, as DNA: TGTGCCAGCCATCCCCCGAGCGGGAGGGCTGGGGAGCAGTTCTTC.

CDR3 in amino acids: CASSPGGRSTEAFF. As DNA, the CDR3 is TGTGCCAGCAGCCCAGGGGGCCGGAGCACTGAAGCTTTCTTT. The rearrangement joins TRBV7-2 to TRBJ1-1; 8 bases line up with TRBD1. CDR3 length: 14 residues. The ends lost 5 bases at V and 4 bases at J; junction bases unmatched: 6. Germline CDR1 SGHTA, CDR2 FQGNSA.

CDR3 region: CATSRDWRSGREWTDTQYF. Here the CDR3 DNA reads TGTGCCACCAGCAGAGATTGGAGAAGCGGGAGGGAGTGGACAGATACGCAGTATTTT. The chain couples TRBV15 to TRBJ2-3, with 10 bases lining up with TRBD2. Trimming removed 0 bases from V and 3 bases from J; junction bases left unmatched: 12. Germline CDR1 and CDR2: LNHNV and YYDKDF (reference sequence). CDR3 length: 19 amino acids.